This TCR beta chain was documented in a study of radiation and T cells in renal cell carcinoma. Whole-study findings and limits: From baseline, blood top tumor clonotypes peaked at 2 weeks post-radiation.

Some clones are missing from TCRdb's copy, which holds only in-frame ones; the method was immunoSEQ multiplex PCR. The table lists over 90,000 clones, roughly 88% of them singletons. About this clone: Its antigen is undetermined.

The time point: blood 4 weeks post-SBRT, at nephrectomy. Treatment noted: 15 Gy SBRT to primary tumor, nephrectomy 4 weeks later. The sequencing used blood, collected from a patient whose treatment included radiotherapy and nephrectomy. The receptor comes from a man in his 60s with renal cell carcinoma.

The CDR3 nucleotides read TGTGCCAGCAGTTTAAGGGCCCCGTCTGCTTCAGATACGCAGTATTTT. Translated: CASSLRAPSASDTQYF. The chain employs TRBV28 and TRBJ2-3; no firm D call. V was cut by 2 bases and J by 4 bases, with 16 bases left in between. The germline V gene encodes CDR1 MDHEN and CDR2 SYDVKM. This CDR3 spans 16 amino acids.